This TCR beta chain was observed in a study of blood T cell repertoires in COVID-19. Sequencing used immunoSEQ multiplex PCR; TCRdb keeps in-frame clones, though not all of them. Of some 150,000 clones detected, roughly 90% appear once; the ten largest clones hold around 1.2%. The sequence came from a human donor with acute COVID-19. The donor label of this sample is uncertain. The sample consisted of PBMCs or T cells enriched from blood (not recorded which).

DNA of the CDR3: TGTGCCTGGGGCGACAGGGCGACTTTGGACACTGAAGCTTTCTTT. Its translation is CAWGDRATLDTEAFF. This chain links TRBV30 with TRBJ1-1; 7 positions agree with TRBD1. CDR3 size: 15 residues. J was trimmed by 3 bases and V by 5 bases; bases with no gene match: 12. Per germline, CDR1 GTSNPN and CDR2 SVGIG (reference sequence).